This T cell receptor beta chain was sequenced for a study of cytomegalovirus exposure and HLA in healthy donors. The study, taken as a whole, reports: Sequence variants that were highly shared formed a cluster that was likely a sequencing artifact. The study had only CMV serostatus as immune exposure information.

In regard to this clone: Its antigen is undetermined. Compared with germline, one end of the junction differs, possibly owing to a read error.

The PCR ran on 60 Vbeta and 13 Jbeta primers. Here immunoSEQ multiplex PCR was the method, and the copy in TCRdb shows in-frame clones only, minus some. Of some 120,000 clones listed, about 80% were seen once; the top ten hold around 4.5%. Looked up from germline, CDR1 is SEHNR and CDR2 is FQNEAQ (reference sequence). The CDR3 has 13 residues. The sequenced sample consisted of PBMCs. The rearrangement links TRBV7-9 to TRBJ2-2; tentative D call: TRBD2 (7 bases). The clonotype comes from a man aged 25 to 45 in good health and CMV-seropositive. The CDR3 DNA is TGTTCCAGCCAAACAGGGAGGGCCGGGGAGCTGTTTTTT. It encodes CSSQTGRAGELFF.